Sequencing of this TCR beta chain was carried out in a study of T cells in Graves' hyperthyroidism and ophthalmopathy. Findings and caveats of the study: Most clonotypes expanded in the thyroid (above 0.001) were also present in blood.

Amplification targeted TCR beta CDR3 regions from RNA transcripts. First-round RT-PCR of the TCR CDR3 relied on the HTBI primer set. Each CDR3 protein gets one entry after TCRdb re-called the multiplex PCR reads with MiXCR. The table has 300,000 to 450,000 distinct CDR3 sequences, approximately 15% seen once. This clonotype was counted only a few times. Its target is not known. The V and J ends lost 3 bases and 2 bases respectively, with 7 bases between them. The V gene's germline CDR1 is SQVTM and CDR2 ANQGSEA. The CDR3 has 12 amino acids. A NOSPECS grade of at least 4, a Clinical Activity Score of at least 3 and duration under 3 months were recorded in ophthalmopathy patients.

The receptor was derived from a woman aged 25 to 39 with Graves' ophthalmopathy. The sequenced sample consisted of blood. The chain carries TRBV29-1 and TRBJ1-1; D uncertain. In nucleotides, the CDR3 is TGCAGCGTTGACCAGGTTAACACTGAAGCTTTCTTT. It specifies CSVDQVNTEAFF.